The clone carrying this TCR beta chain was seen many times. A single record per CDR3 protein comes from TCRdb applying MiXCR to the 5' RACE reads. The table shows some 66,000 distinct CDR3 sequences, with roughly 10% occurring only once. Per the germline V gene, CDR1 is GTSNPN and CDR2 is SVGIG (reference sequence). The CDR3 sequence is 15 residues long. V lost 3 bases and J lost 3; bases outside the gene matches: 8. This entry is derived from a study of early T cells in non-severe SARS-CoV-2 infection. The sequenced material came from whole blood. The TCR was taken from an adult who was a healthcare worker with PCR-confirmed SARS-CoV-2 infection or an uninfected control (not recorded which). V gene TRBV30 combines with J gene TRBJ1-2; 9 bases align to TRBD1. CDR3 nucleotides: TGTGCCTGGAGCCGAGGGACAGGGCAGGACTATGGCTACACCTTC. It translates to CAWSRGTGQDYGYTF.